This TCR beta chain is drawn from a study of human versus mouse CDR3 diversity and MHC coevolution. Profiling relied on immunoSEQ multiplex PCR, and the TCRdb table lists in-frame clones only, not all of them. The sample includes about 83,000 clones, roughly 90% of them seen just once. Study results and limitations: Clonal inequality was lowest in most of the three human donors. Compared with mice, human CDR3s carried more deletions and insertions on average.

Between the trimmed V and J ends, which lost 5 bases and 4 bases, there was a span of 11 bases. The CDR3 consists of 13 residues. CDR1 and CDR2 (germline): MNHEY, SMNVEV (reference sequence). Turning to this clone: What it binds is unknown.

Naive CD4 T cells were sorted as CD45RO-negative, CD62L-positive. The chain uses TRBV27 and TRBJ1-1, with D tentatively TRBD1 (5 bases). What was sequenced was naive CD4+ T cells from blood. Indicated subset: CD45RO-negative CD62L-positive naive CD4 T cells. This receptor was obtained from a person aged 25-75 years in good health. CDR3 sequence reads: CASSQTDSTEAFF. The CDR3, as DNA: TGTGCCAGCAGTCAAACAGACAGCACTGAAGCTTTCTTT.